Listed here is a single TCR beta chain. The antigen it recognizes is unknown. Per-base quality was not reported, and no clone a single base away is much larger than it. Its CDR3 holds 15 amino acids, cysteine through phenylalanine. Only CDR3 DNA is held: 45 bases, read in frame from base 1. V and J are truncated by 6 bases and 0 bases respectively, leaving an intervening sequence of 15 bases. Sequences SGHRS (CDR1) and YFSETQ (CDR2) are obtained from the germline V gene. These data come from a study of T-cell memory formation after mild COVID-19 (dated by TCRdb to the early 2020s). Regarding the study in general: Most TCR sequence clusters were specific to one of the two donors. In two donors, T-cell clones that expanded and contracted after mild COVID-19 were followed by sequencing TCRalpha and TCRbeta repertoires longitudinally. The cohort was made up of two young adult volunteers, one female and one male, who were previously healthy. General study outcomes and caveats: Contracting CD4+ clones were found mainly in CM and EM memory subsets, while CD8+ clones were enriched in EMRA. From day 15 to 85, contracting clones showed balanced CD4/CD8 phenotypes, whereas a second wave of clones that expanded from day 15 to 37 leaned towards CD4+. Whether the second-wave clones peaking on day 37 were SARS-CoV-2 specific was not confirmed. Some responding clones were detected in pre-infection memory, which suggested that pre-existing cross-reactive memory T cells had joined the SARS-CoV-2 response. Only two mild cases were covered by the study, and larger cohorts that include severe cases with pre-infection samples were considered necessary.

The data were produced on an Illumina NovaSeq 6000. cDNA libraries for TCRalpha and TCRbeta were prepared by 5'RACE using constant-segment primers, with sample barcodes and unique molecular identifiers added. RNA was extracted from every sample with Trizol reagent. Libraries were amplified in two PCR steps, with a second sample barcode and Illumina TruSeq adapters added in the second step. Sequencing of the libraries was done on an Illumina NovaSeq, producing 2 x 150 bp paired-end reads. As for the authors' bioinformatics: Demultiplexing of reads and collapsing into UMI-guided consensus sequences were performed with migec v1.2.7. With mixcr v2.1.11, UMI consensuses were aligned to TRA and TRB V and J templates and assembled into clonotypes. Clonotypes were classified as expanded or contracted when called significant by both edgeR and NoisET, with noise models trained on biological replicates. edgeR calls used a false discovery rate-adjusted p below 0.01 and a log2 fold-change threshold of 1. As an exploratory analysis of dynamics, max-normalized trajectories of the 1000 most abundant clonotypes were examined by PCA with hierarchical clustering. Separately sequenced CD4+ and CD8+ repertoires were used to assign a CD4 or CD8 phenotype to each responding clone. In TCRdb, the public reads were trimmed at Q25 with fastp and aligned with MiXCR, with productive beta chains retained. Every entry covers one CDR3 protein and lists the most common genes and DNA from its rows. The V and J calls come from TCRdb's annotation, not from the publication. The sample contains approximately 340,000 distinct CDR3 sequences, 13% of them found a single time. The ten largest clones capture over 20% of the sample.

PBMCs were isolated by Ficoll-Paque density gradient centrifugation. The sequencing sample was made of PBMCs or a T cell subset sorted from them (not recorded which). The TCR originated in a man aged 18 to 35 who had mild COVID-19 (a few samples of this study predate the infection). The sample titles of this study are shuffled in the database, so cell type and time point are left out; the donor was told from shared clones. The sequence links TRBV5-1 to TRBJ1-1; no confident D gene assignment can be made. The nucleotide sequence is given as TGCGCCAGCACCCTCGGGGAGGAAATGAACACTGAAGCTTTCTTT. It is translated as CASTLGEEMNTEAFF.